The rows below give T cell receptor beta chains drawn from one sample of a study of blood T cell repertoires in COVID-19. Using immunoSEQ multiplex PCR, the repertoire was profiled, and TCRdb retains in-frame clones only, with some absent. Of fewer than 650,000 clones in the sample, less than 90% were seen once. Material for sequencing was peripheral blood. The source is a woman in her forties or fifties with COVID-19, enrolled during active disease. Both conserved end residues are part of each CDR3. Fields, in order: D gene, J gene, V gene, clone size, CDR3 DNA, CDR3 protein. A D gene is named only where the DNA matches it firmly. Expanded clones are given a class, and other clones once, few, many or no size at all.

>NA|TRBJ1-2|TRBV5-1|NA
TGCGCCAGCAGCAAAGGACACTACTATGGCTACACCTTC
CASSKGHYYGYTF
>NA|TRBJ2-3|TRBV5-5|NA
TGTGCCAGCAGCTTTTCTCGGCAGGTCACAGATACGCAGTATTTT
CASSFSRQVTDTQYF
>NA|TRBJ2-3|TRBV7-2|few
TGTGCCAGCAGAGGGACTTACACAGATACGCAGTATTTT
CASRGTYTDTQYF
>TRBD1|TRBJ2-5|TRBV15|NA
TGTGCCACCAGCACTCGGCGGACAGGTGGGGAGACCCAGTACTTC
CATSTRRTGGETQYF
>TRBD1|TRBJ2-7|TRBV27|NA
TGTGCCAGCAGCGATCCGGGACAGGGAGAGGGCTCCTACGAGCAGTACTTC
CASSDPGQGEGSYEQYF
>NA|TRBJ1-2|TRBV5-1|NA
TGCGCCAGCAGCTTGGGGGGCGCGAAGTATGGCTACACCTTC
CASSLGGAKYGYTF
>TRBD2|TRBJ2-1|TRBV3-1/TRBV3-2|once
TGTGCCAGCAGACCCGACTTAGCGGGTCAGCAGTTCTTC
CASRPDLAGQQFF
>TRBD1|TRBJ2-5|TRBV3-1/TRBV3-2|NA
TGTGCCTCATCGGACAGGGGAGGCGAGACCCAGTACTTC
CASSDRGGETQYF
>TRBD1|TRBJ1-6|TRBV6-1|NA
TGTGCCAGCAGTGAGGACAGGGGTAATTCACCCCTCCACTTT
CASSEDRGNSPLHF
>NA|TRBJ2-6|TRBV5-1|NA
TGCGCCAGCAGCTTGGATGGAGCCTCTGGGGCCAACGTCCTGACTTTC
CASSLDGASGANVLTF
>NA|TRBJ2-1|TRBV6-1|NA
TGTGCCAGCAGTGAAGCAGGAGGGGGCCTTGACAATGAGCAGTTCTTC
CASSEAGGGLDNEQFF
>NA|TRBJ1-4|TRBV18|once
TGTGCCAGCTCACGTGACACCGGTGGTGAAAAACTGTTTTTT
CASSRDTGGEKLFF
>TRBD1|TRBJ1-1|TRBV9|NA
TGTGCCAGCAGCGTGGGGACAGACACTGAAGCTTTCTTT
CASSVGTDTEAFF
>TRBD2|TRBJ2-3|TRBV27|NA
TGTGCCAGCAGTCTACTAGCGGGGGGGGGCACAGATACGCAGTATTTT
CASSLLAGGGTDTQYF
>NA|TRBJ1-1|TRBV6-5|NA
TGTGCCAGCAGGTACACCGACGGGAAAGCTTTCTTT
CASRYTDGKAFF
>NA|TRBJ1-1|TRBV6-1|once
TGTGCCAGCAGTGAAGACGGCGGAGCTGACACTGAAGCTTTCTTT
CASSEDGGADTEAFF
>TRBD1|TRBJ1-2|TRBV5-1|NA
TGCGCCAGCAGCGGGGACAGGGGAGATGGCTACACCTTC
CASSGDRGDGYTF
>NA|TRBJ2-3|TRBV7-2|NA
TGTGCCAGCAGCTCCGTGAAGGGGACTAGCACAGATACGCAGTATTTT
CASSSVKGTSTDTQYF
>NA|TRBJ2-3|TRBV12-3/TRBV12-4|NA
TGTGCCAGCAGTCACGGGAATACGCAGTATTTT
CASSHGNTQYF
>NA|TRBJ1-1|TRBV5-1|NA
TGCGCCAGCAGCCCTGAGGCCGGAGCGGCTTTCTTT
CASSPEAGAAFF
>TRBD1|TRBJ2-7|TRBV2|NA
TGTGCCAGCAGTGAAGAACAGGGGAACGAGCAGTACTTC
CASSEEQGNEQYF
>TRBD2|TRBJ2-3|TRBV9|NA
TGTGCCAGCAGCGTTGGCGGGGGGGCTAGCACAGATACGCAGTATTTT
CASSVGGGASTDTQYF
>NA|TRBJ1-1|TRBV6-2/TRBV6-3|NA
TGTGCCAGCAGTTACGGGGGGTCTGAAGCTTTCTTT
CASSYGGSEAFF
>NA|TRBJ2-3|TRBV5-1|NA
TGCGCCAGCAGCTTGGACTCGTACACAGATACGCAGTATTTT
CASSLDSYTDTQYF
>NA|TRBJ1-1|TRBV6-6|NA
TGTGCCAGCAGTTTGGACGGACATTCGACTTTCTTT
CASSLDGHSTFF
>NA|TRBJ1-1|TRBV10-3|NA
TGTGCCATCAGTGAGAGGCAGGGCGCTGAAGCTTTCTTT
CAISERQGAEAFF
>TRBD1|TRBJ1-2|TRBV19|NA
TGTGCCAGTAGTTTACCCCGGACAGGGGGAGATCTTGGCTACACCTTC
CASSLPRTGGDLGYTF
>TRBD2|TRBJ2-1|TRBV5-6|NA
TGTGCCAGCAGCCGGGGGGTTGAGCAGTTCTTC
CASSRGVEQFF
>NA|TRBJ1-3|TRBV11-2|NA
TGTGCCAGCAGCCCAACAGGGCCTGCTGGAAACACCATATATTTT
CASSPTGPAGNTIYF
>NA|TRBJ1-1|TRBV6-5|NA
TGTGCCAGCAGTTTCGACAGGATTAAAGCTTTCTTT
CASSFDRIKAFF
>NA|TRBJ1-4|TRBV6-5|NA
TGTGCCAGCAGACTCAGGGGAGATAATGAAAAACTGTTTTTT
CASRLRGDNEKLFF
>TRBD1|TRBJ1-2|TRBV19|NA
TGTGCCAGTAGTGAGGGCTACAGGGGTTCTGGCTACACCTTC
CASSEGYRGSGYTF
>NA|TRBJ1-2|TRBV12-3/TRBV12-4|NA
TGTGCCAGCAGTTTATCGCGAAATGGCTACACCTTC
CASSLSRNGYTF
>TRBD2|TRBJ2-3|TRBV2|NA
TGTGCCAGCATTACGACTAGCGGGGGGACCACAGATACGCAGTATTTT
CASITTSGGTTDTQYF
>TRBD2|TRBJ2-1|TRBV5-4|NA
TGTGCCAGCAGCTTTAGCGGGGGGGACAATGAGCAGTTCTTC
CASSFSGGDNEQFF
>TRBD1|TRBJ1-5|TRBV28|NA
TGTGCCAGCAGTTTACTAGGGGGCGGTCAGCCCCAGCATTTT
CASSLLGGGQPQHF
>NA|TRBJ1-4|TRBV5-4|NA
TGTGCCAGCAGCCCAGGGGAAGCGGATAATGAAAAACTGTTTTTT
CASSPGEADNEKLFF
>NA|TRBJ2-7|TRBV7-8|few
TGTGCCAGCAGCTTAAGCCCCAGCGCCTACGAGCAGTACTTC
CASSLSPSAYEQYF
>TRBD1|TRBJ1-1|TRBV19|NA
TGTGCCAGTAGTATGGCCCTGACAGGGGAGGCTTTCTTT
CASSMALTGEAFF
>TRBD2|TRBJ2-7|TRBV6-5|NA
TGTGCCAGCAGTCAACTAGCGGGGGCCTCCTACGAGCAGTACTTC
CASSQLAGASYEQYF
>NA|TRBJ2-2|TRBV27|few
TGTGCCAGCAGTTTAGCCCTGGGGACACTAATCACCGGGGAGCTGTTTTTT
CASSLALGTLITGELFF
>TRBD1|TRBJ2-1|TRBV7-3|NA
TGTGCCAGCAGCGCCCTCCGGGACAGGGGGCAGGGTGAGCAGTTCTTC
CASSALRDRGQGEQFF